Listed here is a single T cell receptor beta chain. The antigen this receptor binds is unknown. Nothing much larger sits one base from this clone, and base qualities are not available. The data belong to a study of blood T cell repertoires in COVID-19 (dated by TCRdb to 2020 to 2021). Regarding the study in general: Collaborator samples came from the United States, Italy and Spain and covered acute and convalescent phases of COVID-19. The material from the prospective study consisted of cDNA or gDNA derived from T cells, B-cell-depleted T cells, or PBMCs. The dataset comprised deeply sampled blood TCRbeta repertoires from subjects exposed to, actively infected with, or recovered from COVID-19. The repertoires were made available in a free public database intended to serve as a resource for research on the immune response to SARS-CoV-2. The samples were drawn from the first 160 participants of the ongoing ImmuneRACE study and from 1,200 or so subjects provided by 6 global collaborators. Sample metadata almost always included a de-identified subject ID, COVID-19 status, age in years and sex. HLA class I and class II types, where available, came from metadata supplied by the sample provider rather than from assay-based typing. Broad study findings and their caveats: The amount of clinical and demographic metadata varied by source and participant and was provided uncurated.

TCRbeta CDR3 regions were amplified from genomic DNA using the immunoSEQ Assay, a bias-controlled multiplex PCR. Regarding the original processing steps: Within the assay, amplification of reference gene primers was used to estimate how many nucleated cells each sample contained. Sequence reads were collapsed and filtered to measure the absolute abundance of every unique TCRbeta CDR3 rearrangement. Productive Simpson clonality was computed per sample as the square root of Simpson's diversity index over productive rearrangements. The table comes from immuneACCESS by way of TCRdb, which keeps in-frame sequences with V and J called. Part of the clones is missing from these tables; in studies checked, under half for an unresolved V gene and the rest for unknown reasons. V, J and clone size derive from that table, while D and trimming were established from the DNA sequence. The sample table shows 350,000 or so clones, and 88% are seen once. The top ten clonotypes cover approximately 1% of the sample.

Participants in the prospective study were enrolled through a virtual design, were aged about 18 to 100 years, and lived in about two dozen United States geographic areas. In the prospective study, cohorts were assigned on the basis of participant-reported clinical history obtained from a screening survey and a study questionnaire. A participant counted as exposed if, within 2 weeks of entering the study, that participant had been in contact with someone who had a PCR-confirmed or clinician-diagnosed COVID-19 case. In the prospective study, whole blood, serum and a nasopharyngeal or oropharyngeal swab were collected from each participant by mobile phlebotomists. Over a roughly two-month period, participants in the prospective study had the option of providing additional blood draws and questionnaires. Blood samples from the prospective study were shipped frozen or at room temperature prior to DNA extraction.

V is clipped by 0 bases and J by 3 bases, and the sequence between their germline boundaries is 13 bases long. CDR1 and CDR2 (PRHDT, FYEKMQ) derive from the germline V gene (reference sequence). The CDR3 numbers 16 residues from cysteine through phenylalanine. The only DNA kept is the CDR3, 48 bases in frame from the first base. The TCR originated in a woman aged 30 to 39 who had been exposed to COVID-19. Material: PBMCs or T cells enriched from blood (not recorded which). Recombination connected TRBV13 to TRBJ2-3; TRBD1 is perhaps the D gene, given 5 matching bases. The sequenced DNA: TGTGCCAGCAGCTTAGGCCTAGGGGTAGGGACAGATACGCAGTATTTT. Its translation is CASSLGLGVGTDTQYF.